This T cell receptor (beta chain) is from a study of blood T cell repertoires in COVID-19. Study at large: Some COVID-19 samples were acute and others convalescent; all came from the United States, Italy and Spain. T cells, B-cell-depleted T cells, or PBMCs provided the cDNA or gDNA that served as material.

The V and J ends lost 3 bases and 0 bases respectively, with 10 bases between them. CDR1 is MRHNA, CDR2 SNTAGT, per germline. CDR3 length equals 15 residues. Source study methods: Researchers report that nucleated cell counts were estimated from reference gene primer amplification. Sequencing was performed with immunoSEQ multiplex PCR; in TCRdb, only in-frame clones are kept and a portion is missing. V and J calls and clone size come straight from that table; D and trimming were deduced from the DNA. The data contain about 410,000 clones, 75% to 90% of them singletons. This TCR was sampled from a woman aged 25 to 39 with active or convalescent COVID-19. Specimen: peripheral blood. The rearrangement joins TRBV6-4 to TRBJ2-3, with D possibly being TRBD2 (6 bases). This chain's CDR3 is CASSEGGSSTDTQYF. The CDR3 bases are TGTGCCAGCAGTGAGGGAGGCTCTAGCACAGATACGCAGTATTTT.